The 25 T cell receptor beta chains below come from one sample, sequenced in a study of T cells in Graves' hyperthyroidism and ophthalmopathy. What was amplified from RNA transcripts were TCR beta CDR3 regions. HTBI primers were the set used in a first-round RT-PCR of the TCR CDR3. TCRdb passed the multiplex PCR reads through MiXCR, listing each CDR3 protein once. The table shows a few hundred thousand distinct CDR3 sequences, with around 21% occurring only once. Material: blood. All receptors derive from a man between 18 and 29 years old with Graves' hyperthyroidism.

This clonotype was observed many times. The rearrangement uses TRBV6-1 and TRBJ1-2, with 9 bases lining up with TRBD1. V lost 6 bases, J lost 8 bases, and 7 bases stayed unmatched. Germline CDR1 MNHNS, CDR2 SASEGT. This CDR3 is 13 amino acids long. The CDR3 sequence is CASRETGGLGYTF. The CDR3 nucleotides are TGTGCCAGCAGAGAAACAGGGGGCCTGGGCTACACCTTC.

Ten or more counts support this clonotype. The rearrangement uses TRBV28 and TRBJ2-5, with D possibly matching TRBD1 (5 bases). Trimming shortened V by 4 bases and J by 5 bases, and 17 bases separated the two germline ends. This CDR3 is built from 15 residues. Germline V lookup: CDR1 MDHEN, CDR2 SYDVKM. For the CDR3, the DNA is TGTGCCAGCAGTTCTAGACAGCCTGCTAGGGAGACCCAGTACTTC. It codes for CASSSRQPARETQYF.

V and J are TRBV3-1 and TRBJ1-2; 8 bases align to TRBD1. Trimming removed 2 bases from V and 8 bases from J; junction bases left unmatched: 13. CDR3 length: 16 residues. Germline CDR1 and CDR2: LGHDT and YNNKEL (reference sequence). CDR3 in amino acids: CASSQYRDRSELGYTF. The CDR3 nucleotides read TGTGCCAGCAGCCAATATCGGGACAGGTCGGAGCTCGGCTACACCTTC.

This clonotype was observed many times. The chain combines TRBV9 with TRBJ2-2; 7 bases match TRBD2. Germline CDR1 is SGDLS and CDR2 is YYNGEE. The CDR3 is 19 residues long. The ends lost 4 bases at V and 0 bases at J; junction bases unmatched: 15. The CDR3 DNA sequence: TGTGCCAGCAGCCTCGAACCGGGGGGAATGCCCTCGAACACCGGGGAGCTGTTTTTT. This codes for CASSLEPGGMPSNTGELFF.

This clonotype was observed at least ten times. The J gene is TRBJ2-2, the V gene TRBV5-1, with D maybe TRBD2 (5 bases). Germline-derived CDR1 and CDR2 are SGHRS and YFSETQ. Trimming pared 2 bases from V and 7 bases from J, leaving 9 bases between. This CDR3 contains 13 residues. This chain's CDR3 is CASSFARGGELFF. The CDR3 DNA follows: TGCGCCAGCAGCTTTGCCCGGGGCGGGGAGCTGTTTTTT.

In its sample, this clonotype was seen many times. This rearrangement joins TRBV27 to TRBJ1-2; 7 nucleotides align to TRBD1. There are 17 residues in the CDR3. CDR1 and CDR2 from the germline V gene are MNHEY and SMNVEV (reference sequence). Losses at the gene ends were 5 bases for V and 0 bases for J; bases not matched to a gene: 12. The CDR3 region has the DNA TGTGCCAGCAGTCGAACGGGACAGCACTTCCCTAACTATGGCTACACCTTC. This codes for CASSRTGQHFPNYGYTF.

This clonotype came up many times. The V call is TRBV5-1, the J call TRBJ1-1; weak D call: TRBD1 (6 bases). The V end lost 0 bases, the J end lost 0 bases, and 6 bases lay between the germline ends. Germline V gene lookup returns CDR1 SGHRS and CDR2 YFSETQ. CDR3 length: 14 residues. The CDR3 sequence: CASSLDRVNTEAFF. The CDR3 DNA follows: TGCGCCAGCAGCTTGGACAGGGTGAACACTGAAGCTTTCTTT.

This clonotype was counted ten times or more. The rearrangement joins TRBV29-1 to TRBJ2-5; D is ambiguous. Germline V CDR1 and CDR2: SQVTM, ANQGSEA. This CDR3 region has 10 residues. Trimming cost V 6 bases and J 5 bases, with 7 bases left between them. This chain's CDR3 is CSVTTETQYF. The CDR3 nucleotides read TGCAGCGTGACAACGGAGACCCAGTACTTC.

The rearrangement joins TRBV9 to TRBJ2-2; 12 nucleotides agree with TRBD2. Germline assignment: CDR1 SGDLS and CDR2 YYNGEE. CDR3 length equals 18 residues. V lost 4 bases to trimming and J lost 3 bases; unmatched junction nucleotides: 10. The CDR3 sequence is CASSIPLAGGRDTGELFF. The DNA for the CDR3 is TGTGCCAGCAGCATTCCTCTAGCGGGGGGGCGAGACACCGGGGAGCTGTTTTTT.

This clonotype has ten or more counts. The gene calls are TRBV6-1 and TRBJ1-5; the D gene is possibly TRBD1 (6 bases). The CDR3 is 15 residues long. Between the trimmed V and J ends, which lost 3 bases and 6 bases, there was a span of 15 bases. The germline CDR1 and CDR2 sequences are MNHNS and SASEGT. CDR3 protein: CASSEGASRGQPQHF. In DNA form, the CDR3 reads TGTGCCAGCAGTGAGGGGGCCTCGAGGGGTCAGCCCCAGCATTTT.

The sample holds a few counts of this clonotype. This CDR3 is CASTPQGSGEAFF. The CDR3 DNA sequence: TGTGCCAGCACTCCACAGGGATCTGGTGAAGCTTTCTTT. V usage is TRBV12-3 or TRBV12-4 and J usage is TRBJ1-1, with D possibly matching TRBD1 (6 bases). The CDR3 runs to 13 residues. Trimming shortened V by 7 bases and J by 7 bases, and 16 bases separated the two germline ends.

In the case of this clonotype: This may arise from a read error, as a much more abundant clone is one base away. Because it lacks the conserved phenylalanine or tryptophan at the end, this CDR3 is likely a read error. This chain connects TRBV19 to TRBJ1-5; 7 bases agree with TRBD1. This CDR3 has 16 residues. Germline values: CDR1 LNHDA, CDR2 SQIVND (reference sequence). V was pared by 3 bases and J by 3 bases, with 8 bases of the junction left unmatched. CDR3 region: CASSIWQGGYNQPQHL. DNA of the CDR3: TGTGCCAGTAGTATTTGGCAGGGGGGTTACAATCAGCCCCAGCATTTG.

The rearrangement uses TRBV20-1 and TRBJ2-7, with TRBD2 identical over 16 bases. Germline CDR1 DFQATT, CDR2 SNEGSKA (reference sequence). V trimming: 7 bases; J trimming: 0 bases; junction bases outside the gene matches: 9. The CDR3 runs to 17 residues. CDR3 region: CSVAGLAGGTASYEQYF. CDR3 in DNA: TGCAGTGTTGCGGGACTAGCGGGGGGGACCGCCTCCTACGAGCAGTACTTC.

This clonotype was counted many times. One end of the junction does not line up with germline, which may come from a read error. The genes are TRBV19 and TRBJ1-1; D not resolved. The length of the CDR3 is 16 residues. Per the germline V gene, CDR1 is LNHDA and CDR2 is SQIVND (reference sequence). CDR3 amino acids: CASSIVPLGEQTEAFF. The CDR3 DNA sequence: TGTGCCAGTAGCATAGTCCCTTTGGGTGAACAGACTGAAGCTTTCTTT. The whole variable domain, remainder taken from reference TRBV19 and TRBJ1-1, is DGGITQSPKYLFRKEGQNVTLSCEQNLNHDAMYWYRQDPGQGLRLIYYSQIVNDFQKGDIAEGYSVSREKKESFPLTVTSAQKNPTAFYLCASSIVPLGEQTEAFFGQGTRLTVV.

In this sample, this clonotype turned up a few times. The chain combines TRBV11-1 with TRBJ1-1; D unresolved. V lost 8 bases and J lost 2, with 12 bases in between. This CDR3 is built from 13 residues. Germline V gives CDR1 SGHAT, CDR2 FQDESV (reference sequence). The CDR3 region has the DNA TGTGCCAGCCGGCAGGCACCAAACACTGAAGCTTTCTTT. It translates to CASRQAPNTEAFF.

This chain uses TRBV9 with TRBJ2-7; 9 bases map to TRBD2. From germline, CDR1 is SGDLS and CDR2 YYNGEE. This CDR3 has 15 residues. Trimming took 0 bases from V and 5 from J; bases not matched to a gene: 6. The CDR3 reads CASSVAGSGSDEQYF. DNA of the CDR3: TGTGCCAGCAGCGTAGCGGGTAGCGGGAGCGACGAGCAGTACTTC.

Worth noting for this clonotype: The final CDR3 position lacks the conserved phenylalanine or tryptophan, pointing to a likely read error. The chain is built from TRBV5-1 and TRBJ2-5; 10 positions agree with TRBD1. V gave up 3 bases and J gave up 4 bases; unmatched junction bases: 3. The CDR3 has 14 amino acids. In germline, CDR1 is SGHRS, CDR2 YFSETQ. The CDR3 loop is CASSSRTGGETQYV. The CDR3 bases are TGCGCCAGCAGCTCAAGGACAGGGGGAGAGACCCAGTACGTC.

This clonotype has just a few counts. A much larger clone sits a single nucleotide away, making a read error possible. This chain links TRBV2 with TRBJ1-2; D is ambiguous. The germline CDR1 and CDR2 sequences are SNHLY and FYNNEI. This CDR3 contains 14 residues. The CDR3, as DNA: TGTGTCAGCAGGACCTTCGGGGCTAACTATGGCTACACCTTC. It specifies CVSRTFGANYGYTF.

This clonotype was seen ten or more times. The rearrangement joins TRBV2 to TRBJ2-5; D unresolved. The CDR3 contains 12 residues. Germline lookup yields CDR1 SNHLY and CDR2 FYNNEI. The V gene lost 3 bases and the J gene lost 10 bases, with 12 bases spanning the gap. The CDR3 nucleotides read TGTGCCAGCAGTGAGCGTGACCGCTTCCAGTACTTC. Protein: CASSERDRFQYF.

The table lists this clonotype with a few counts. The chain links TRBV28 to TRBJ1-5; TRBD1 might be the D (5 bases). Per germline, CDR1 MDHEN and CDR2 SYDVKM. The V end lost 2 bases, the J end lost 9 bases, and 11 bases lay between the germline ends. The CDR3 covers 13 residues. In nucleotides, the CDR3 is TGTGCCAGCAGTTTAGGAGCGAGGGGGCCCCAGCATTTT. It specifies CASSLGARGPQHF.

This clonotype was counted at least ten times. The chain uses TRBV20-1 and TRBJ1-1; no clear D. Trimming took 6 bases from V and 0 from J, leaving 11 bases between them. The CDR3 has 13 residues. CDR1 is DFQATT, CDR2 SNEGSKA, per germline (reference sequence). For the CDR3, the DNA is TGCAGTGCCCCCGACACAGTGAACACTGAAGCTTTCTTT. It is translated as CSAPDTVNTEAFF.

In regard to this clonotype: A much larger clone differs by one base, so this may be a read error. The rearrangement joins TRBV19 to TRBJ1-1; D remains ambiguous. Germline CDR1 LNHDA, CDR2 SQIVND (reference sequence). The CDR3 is 14 amino acids. DNA of the CDR3: TGTGCCAGTAGTACCTCGACGGCAAACACTGAAGCTTGCTTT. Translation gives CASSTSTANTEACF.

The sample holds a few counts of this clonotype. V gene TRBV10-3 combines with J gene TRBJ2-7, with 7 nucleotides matching TRBD2. With V trimmed by 10 bases and J by 4 bases, 16 bases remained unmatched. The CDR3 consists of 15 residues. Germline CDR1 ENHRY, CDR2 SYGVKD. The CDR3 loop reads CATVSRAGVGYEQYF. In DNA form, the CDR3 reads TGTGCCACCGTATCTCGGGCGGGAGTAGGGTACGAGCAGTACTTC.

V is TRBV29-1 and J is TRBJ1-1, with D perhaps TRBD1 (6 bases). CDR1 SQVTM and CDR2 ANQGSEA come from the germline V gene. V was pared by 1 base and J by 1 base, with 13 bases between. This CDR3 contains 15 residues. The CDR3 region is CSVEGLQGKNTEAFF. DNA of the CDR3: TGCAGCGTTGAAGGTTTACAGGGTAAGAACACTGAAGCTTTCTTT.

V gene TRBV11-2 combines with J gene TRBJ2-7; D may be TRBD1 (5 bases). V was clipped by 1 base and J by 3 bases, with 10 bases between them. CDR3 length: 14 residues. The germline gives CDR1 SGHAT, CDR2 FQNNGV. CDR3 loop: CASSLVARVYEQYF. The DNA for the CDR3 is TGTGCCAGCAGCTTAGTAGCCAGGGTCTACGAGCAGTACTTC.